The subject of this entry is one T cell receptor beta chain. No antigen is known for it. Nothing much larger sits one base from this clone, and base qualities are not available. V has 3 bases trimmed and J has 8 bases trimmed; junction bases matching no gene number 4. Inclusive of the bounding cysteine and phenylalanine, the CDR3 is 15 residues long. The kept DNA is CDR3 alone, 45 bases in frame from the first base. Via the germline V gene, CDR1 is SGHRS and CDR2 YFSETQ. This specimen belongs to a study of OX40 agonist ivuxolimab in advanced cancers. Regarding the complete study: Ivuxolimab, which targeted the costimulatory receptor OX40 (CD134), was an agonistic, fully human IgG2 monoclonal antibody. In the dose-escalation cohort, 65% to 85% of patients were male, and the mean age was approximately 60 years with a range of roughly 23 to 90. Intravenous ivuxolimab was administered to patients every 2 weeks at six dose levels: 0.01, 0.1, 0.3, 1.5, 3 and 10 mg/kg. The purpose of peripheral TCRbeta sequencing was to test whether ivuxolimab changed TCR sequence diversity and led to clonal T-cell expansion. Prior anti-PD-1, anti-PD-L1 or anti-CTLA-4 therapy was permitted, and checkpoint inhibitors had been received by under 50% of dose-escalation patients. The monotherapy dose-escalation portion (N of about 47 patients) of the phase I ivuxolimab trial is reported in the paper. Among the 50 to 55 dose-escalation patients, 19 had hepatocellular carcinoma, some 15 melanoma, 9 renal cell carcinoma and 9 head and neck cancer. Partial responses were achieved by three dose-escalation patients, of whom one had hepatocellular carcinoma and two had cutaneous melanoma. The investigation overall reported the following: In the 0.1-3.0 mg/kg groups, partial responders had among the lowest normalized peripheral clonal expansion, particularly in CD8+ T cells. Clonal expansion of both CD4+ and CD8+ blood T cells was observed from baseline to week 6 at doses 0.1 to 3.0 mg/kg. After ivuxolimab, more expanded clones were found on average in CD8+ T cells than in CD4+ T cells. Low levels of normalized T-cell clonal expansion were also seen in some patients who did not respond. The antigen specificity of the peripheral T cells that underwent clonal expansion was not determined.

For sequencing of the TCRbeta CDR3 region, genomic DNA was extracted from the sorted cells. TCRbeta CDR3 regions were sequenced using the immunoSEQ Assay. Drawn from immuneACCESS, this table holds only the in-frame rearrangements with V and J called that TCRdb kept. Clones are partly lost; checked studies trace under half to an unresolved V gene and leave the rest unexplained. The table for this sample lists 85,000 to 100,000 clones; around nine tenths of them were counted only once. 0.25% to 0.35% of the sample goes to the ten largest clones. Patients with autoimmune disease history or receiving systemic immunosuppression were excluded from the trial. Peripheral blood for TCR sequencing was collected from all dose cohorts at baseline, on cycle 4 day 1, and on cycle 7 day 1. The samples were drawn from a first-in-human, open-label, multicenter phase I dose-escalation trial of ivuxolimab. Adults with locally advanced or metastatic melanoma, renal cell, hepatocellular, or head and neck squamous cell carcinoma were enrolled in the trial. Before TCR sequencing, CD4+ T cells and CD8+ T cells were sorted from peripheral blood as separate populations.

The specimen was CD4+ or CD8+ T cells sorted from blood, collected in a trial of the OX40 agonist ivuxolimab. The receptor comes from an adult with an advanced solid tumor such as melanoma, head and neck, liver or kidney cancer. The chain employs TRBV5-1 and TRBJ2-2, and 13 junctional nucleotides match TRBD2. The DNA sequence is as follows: TGCGCCAGCAGCTCAGGACTAGCGGGAGTAGGGGAGCTGTTTTTT. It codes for CASSSGLAGVGELFF.